This T cell receptor beta chain was sequenced in a study of CD8 T cells in ankylosing spondylitis. Study-level points and caveats: The authors found the disease-linked clones to be CD8+ and relatively rare in peripheral blood. Significantly higher representation of disease-linked clones was reported for matched ankylosing spondylitis synovial fluid. In ankylosing spondylitis blood, a motif of seven or eight highly homologous TCR beta variants appeared characteristic.

Looked up from germline, CDR1 is MNHNS and CDR2 is SASEGT. The CDR3 is made up of 13 amino acids. Trimming cost V 6 bases and J 6 bases, with 14 bases left between them. This clonotype has only a few counts. What it recognizes is unknown. Generation of TCR beta libraries employed quantitative 5'-RACE incorporating molecular barcodes. TCRdb re-called the 5' RACE reads with MiXCR, one entry per CDR3 protein. The table records about 36,000 distinct CDR3 sequences, around an eighth of them present only once. Sequenced input: synovial fluid, either unsorted or a sorted T cell fraction (not recorded which). The TCR sequence derives from a male donor with ankylosing spondylitis. The V gene is TRBV6-1, the J gene TRBJ1-2; D perhaps matches TRBD1 (5 bases). The CDR3 bases are TGTGCCAGCAGCCAGGGTCTATTTGATGGCTACACCTTC. Protein sequence: CASSQGLFDGYTF.